One and the same sample provided the 8 T cell receptor beta chains below, sequenced in a study of tissue T cells after allogeneic stem cell transplantation (dated by TCRdb to between 2022 and 2023). This specimen's time point label, interpreted: recipient (host-origin) PBMCs collected before allo-HCT. Receptors were amplified or captured by the immunoSEQ multiplex PCR assay. TCRdb retrieved this table from immuneACCESS and kept in-frame rearrangements only. Not all clones are present; in checked studies, unresolved V genes account for under half, and no reason is known for the remainder. The sample table contains just over 25,000 clones; only one count was recorded for about 90% of them. The top ten clones comprise about 2% of the sample. The sample in question was blood, obtained before transplantation. The source is an older male donor who later had graft-versus-host disease after an allogeneic stem cell transplant.

This sequence joins TRBV5-1 and TRBJ2-2; D tentatively fits TRBD1 or TRBD2 (6 bases each). The CDR3 is 16 residues long. Between the trimmed V and J ends, which lost 2 bases and 2 bases, there was a span of 13 bases. Germline CDR1 SGHRS, CDR2 YFSETQ. In DNA, the CDR3 is TGCGCCAGCAGCTTAGGAGGGGGGCCTAACACCGGGGAGCTGTTTTTT. This codes for CASSLGGGPNTGELFF.

This chain joins TRBV20-1 and TRBJ2-1, with 8 positions matching TRBD2. The CDR3 runs 15 residues. J was trimmed by 4 bases and V by 3 bases; bases with no gene match: 8. From germline, CDR1 is DFQATT and CDR2 SNEGSKA (reference sequence). CDR3 in amino acids: CSASIRTSRYNEQFF. In DNA form, the CDR3 reads TGCAGTGCTAGTATAAGGACTAGCAGATACAATGAGCAGTTCTTC.

The V gene is TRBV2, the J gene TRBJ2-1; 14 bases are shared with TRBD2. From germline, CDR1 is SNHLY and CDR2 FYNNEI. V trimming: 7 bases; J trimming: 0 bases; junction bases outside the gene matches: 5. The CDR3 loop spans 17 amino acids. The chain's CDR3 is CASKGLAGVGSYNEQFF. The DNA of the CDR3 is TGTGCCAGCAAGGGACTAGCGGGAGTGGGCTCCTACAATGAGCAGTTCTTC.

The V gene is TRBV5-4, the J gene TRBJ1-6; D unresolved. The CDR3 contains 15 residues. Trimming left V 0 bases short and J 3 bases short, with 7 bases between. Germline values: CDR1 SGHNT, CDR2 YYREEE (reference sequence). CDR3: CASSLELGYNSPLHF. The CDR3 DNA reads TGTGCCAGCAGCTTGGAACTGGGCTATAATTCACCCCTCCACTTT.

This sequence joins TRBV3-1 (or the pseudogene TRBV3-2) and TRBJ2-1; a possible D gene is TRBD2 (5 bases). V lost 4 bases and J lost 4, with 20 bases in between. The germline V gene encodes CDR1 LGHDT and CDR2 YNNKEL (reference sequence). The CDR3 has 17 amino acids. The CDR3 nucleotides read TGTGCCAGCAGCCGATCCGCGCCGGGGATTTTATACAATGAGCAGTTCTTC. Its protein product is CASSRSAPGILYNEQFF.

The chain couples TRBV11-1 to TRBJ1-1; 7 positions agree with TRBD1. Germline CDR1 SGHAT, CDR2 FQDESV (reference sequence). V was clipped by 6 bases and J by 7 bases; unmatched bases: 11. This CDR3 spans 14 amino acids. DNA of the CDR3: TGTGCCAGCAGACCCGGGACAGAGACGCTTGAAGCTTTCTTT. This encodes CASRPGTETLEAFF.

This chain links TRBV18 with TRBJ2-7; tentatively, D is TRBD2 (6 bases). CDR1 KGHSH and CDR2 LQKENI come from the germline V gene. CDR3 length: 14 residues. Trimming cost V 1 base and J 7 bases, with 14 bases left between them. CDR3 nucleotides: TGTGCCAGCTCACCACAAACCAGGGCGGGGGAGCAGTACTTC. Translated, it gives CASSPQTRAGEQYF.

The chain recombines TRBV29-1 with TRBJ2-7; tentatively, D is TRBD1 (6 bases). This CDR3 has 14 residues. Trimming took off 4 bases at V and 7 bases at J, with 20 bases between the two ends. Germline V gene lookup returns CDR1 SQVTM and CDR2 ANQGSEA. The CDR3 DNA reads TGCAGCGTTGTTAGGGTCCAGGGGCCTATGGAGCAGTACTTC. This translates into CSVVRVQGPMEQYF.